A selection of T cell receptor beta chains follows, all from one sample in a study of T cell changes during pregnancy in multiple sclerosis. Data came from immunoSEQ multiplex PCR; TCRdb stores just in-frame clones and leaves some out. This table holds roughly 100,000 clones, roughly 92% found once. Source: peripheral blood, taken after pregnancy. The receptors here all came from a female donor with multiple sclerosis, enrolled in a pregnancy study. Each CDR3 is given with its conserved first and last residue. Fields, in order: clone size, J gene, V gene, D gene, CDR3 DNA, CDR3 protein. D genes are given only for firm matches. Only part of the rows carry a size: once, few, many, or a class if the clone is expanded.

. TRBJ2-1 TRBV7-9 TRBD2 TGTGCCAGCAGCCCTAGCGGGAGGGCTCTCAATGAGCAGTTCTTC CASSPSGRALNEQFF
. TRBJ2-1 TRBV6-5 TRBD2 TGTGCCAGCAGGATGGCTAGCGGCAATGAGCAGTTCTTC CASRMASGNEQFF
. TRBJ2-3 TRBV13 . TGTGCCAGCAGCTCCGCGGGGCAGGGCAGCACAGATACGCAGTATTTT CASSSAGQGSTDTQYF
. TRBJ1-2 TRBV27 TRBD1 TGTGCCAGCCGACGGACAGGCAACTATGGCTACACCTTC CASRRTGNYGYTF
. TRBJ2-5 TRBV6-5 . TGTGCCAGCAGGCGACGGGACACCAAGACAGAGACCCAGTACTTC CASRRRDTKTETQYF
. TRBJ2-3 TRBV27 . TGTGCCAGCAGCTATAGGTTCCCCGGGGATACGCAGTATTTT CASSYRFPGDTQYF
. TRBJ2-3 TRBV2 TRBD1 TGTGCCAGCAAGGGACAGGGGGCTGATACGCAGTATTTT CASKGQGADTQYF
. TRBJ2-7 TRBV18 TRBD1 TGTGCCAGCTCACCCCGGGACAGGGACTACGAGCAGTACTTC CASSPRDRDYEQYF
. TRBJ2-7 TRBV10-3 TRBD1 TGTGCCATTCAGTCTGCAGGGGGCCTCTACGAGCAGTACTTC CAIQSAGGLYEQYF
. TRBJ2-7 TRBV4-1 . TGCGCCAGCAGCCAAGTGACAGGCGTTGGCTACGAGCAGTACTTC CASSQVTGVGYEQYF
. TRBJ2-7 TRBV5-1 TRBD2 TGCGCCAGCAGCTTAGGGACTAGTCTCTACGAGCAGTACTTC CASSLGTSLYEQYF
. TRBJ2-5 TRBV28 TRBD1 TGTGCCAGCAGTTTAGTGACAGGGGGAGGTCAAGAGACCCAGTACTTC CASSLVTGGGQETQYF
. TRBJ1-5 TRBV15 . TGTGCCACCAGCCCTGGTAAAGGGGGAGTTAGTAGCAATCAGCCCCAGCATTTT CATSPGKGGVSSNQPQHF
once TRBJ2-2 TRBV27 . TGTGCCAGCAGTTCTAACACCGGGGAGCTGTTTTTT CASSSNTGELFF
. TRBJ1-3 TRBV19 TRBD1 TGTGCCAGTAGTATGGGACAGGGGAACACCATATATTTT CASSMGQGNTIYF
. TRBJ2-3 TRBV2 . TGTGCCAGCAGTTCAGGGTTACCAGATACGCAGTATTTT CASSSGLPDTQYF
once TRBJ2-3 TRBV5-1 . TGCGCCAGCAGCACTTCGAGAGATACGCAGTATTTT CASSTSRDTQYF
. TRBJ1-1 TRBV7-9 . TGTGCCAGCAGCCCCGGGGTTCCCATGAACACTGAAGCTTTCTTT CASSPGVPMNTEAFF
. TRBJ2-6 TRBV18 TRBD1 TGTGCCAGCTCACCACGGGTCCGGGACAGGGGTGTTTTTGTCTCTGGGGCCAACGTCCTGACTTTC CASSPRVRDRGVFVSGANVLTF